The 4 T cell receptor beta chains listed next were all sequenced from one sample in a study of shared clonotypes between healthy human individuals. TCRdb's table, derived via immunoSEQ multiplex PCR, lists solely in-frame clones and lacks some. The sample holds roughly 2.4 million clones; 90% to 96% are singletons and the top ten take approximately 0.13%. The sequencing sample was made of naive CD4+ T cells sorted from blood. The sample's subset: CD45RA+ positively selected. The receptors here all came from a man younger than 35 in good health.

This clone was picked up one time. V usage is TRBV6-6 and J usage is TRBJ2-3; a weak D match, TRBD1 (6 bases). V was shortened by 6 bases and J by 8 bases, with 21 bases between the two germline ends. This CDR3 is built from 15 residues. CDR1 MNHNY and CDR2 SVGAGI come from the germline V gene (reference sequence). The CDR3 loop is CASSFTGWRGGTQYF. The CDR3 DNA follows: TGTGCCAGCAGCTTTACTGGGTGGCGAGGGGGTACGCAGTATTTT.

This clone has more than one count but fewer than ten. This chain connects TRBV5-4 to TRBJ1-1, with D possibly TRBD1 on 5 matching bases. The CDR3 is 15 residues long. With 2 bases removed from V and 1 base from J, the gap between germline ends came to 12 bases. Germline assignment: CDR1 SGHNT and CDR2 YYREEE (reference sequence). CDR3 sequence reads: CASSLTITGNTEAFF. The CDR3 DNA follows: TGTGCCAGCAGCTTAACCATAACAGGGAACACTGAAGCTTTCTTT.

V usage is TRBV28 and J usage is TRBJ2-7; the match to TRBD1 covers 10 bases. CDR1 is MDHEN and CDR2 is SYDVKM in the germline V gene. CDR3 length: 15 residues. Trimming removed 6 bases from V and 6 bases from J; junction bases left unmatched: 11. The CDR3 reads CASSEVGTGVSEQYF. The CDR3, as DNA: TGTGCCAGCAGCGAGGTAGGGACAGGGGTCTCCGAGCAGTACTTC.

The J gene is TRBJ2-3, the V gene TRBV10-3, with D unclear. This CDR3 is 14 amino acids long. The V end was cut by 0 bases, the J end by 5 bases, with 9 bases between. CDR1 and CDR2 from the germline V gene are ENHRY and SYGVKD. CDR3 in amino acids: CAISESTSIDTQYF. The CDR3 region has the DNA TGTGCCATCAGTGAGTCTACGTCAATAGATACGCAGTATTTT.